These 29 T cell receptor beta chains share one sample of origin, sequenced in a study of Ad26.COV2.S vaccination and SARS-CoV-2 variants. TCRdb keeps only in-frame clones here, not all; method: immunoSEQ multiplex PCR. The sample shows 440,000 or so clones, roughly nine tenths of them seen only once. Treatment described: 15 to 20 received Ad26.COV2.S at low or high dose, single or two shots; several received placebo; per-sample allocation not given. Collection of samples fell on day 63 after the first vaccine or placebo injection. The sequences come from peripheral blood, collected in a trial of Ad26.COV2.S vaccine versus placebo. The origin of the receptors is a person between 18 and 60 years old who received the Ad26.COV2.S COVID-19 vaccine or a placebo.

The chain joins TRBV5-1 to TRBJ2-2; D ambiguous. The germline V and J ends were trimmed by 0 bases and 2 bases, with 2 bases remaining between them. Germline V gene lookup returns CDR1 SGHRS and CDR2 YFSETQ. This CDR3 spans 13 amino acids. The CDR3 spells CASSLDNTGELFF. The DNA for the CDR3 is TGCGCCAGCAGCTTGGACAACACCGGGGAGCTGTTTTTT.

J is TRBJ2-7 and V is TRBV18; no clear D. Germline CDR1 KGHSH, CDR2 LQKENI. The germline V and J ends were trimmed by 3 bases and 3 bases, with 9 bases remaining between them. This CDR3 has 13 amino acids. The CDR3: CASSPTQSYEQYF. Written as DNA, the CDR3 is TGTGCCAGCTCACCGACACAGAGCTACGAGCAGTACTTC. The full variable domain, its missing parts supplied by reference TRBV18 and TRBJ2-7, is NAGVMQNPRHLVRRRGQEARLRCSPMKGHSHVYWYRQLPEEGLKFMVYLQKENIIDESGMPKERFSAEFPKEGPSILRIQQVVRGDSAAYFCASSPTQSYEQYFGPGTRLTVT.

This chain connects TRBV25-1 to TRBJ2-4; 9 bases fit TRBD1. Germline V CDR1 and CDR2: MGHDK, SYGVNS. Germline trimming cut 1 base from V and 11 bases from J; bases unmatched to any gene: 12. The CDR3 consists of 16 residues. The CDR3 nucleotides read TGTGCCAGCAGTGAATCGGTAGGGACAGGGTCGGTTGTTCAGTACTTC. It encodes CASSESVGTGSVVQYF.

CDR3 sequence reads: CASSPPGGLGAGSSYEQYF. CDR3 in DNA: TGTGCCAGCTCACCACCCGGCGGTTTAGGAGCGGGAAGCTCCTACGAGCAGTACTTC. The chain recombines TRBV18 with TRBJ2-7; 7 bases are shared with TRBD2. CDR1 and CDR2 (germline): KGHSH, LQKENI. The V segment lost 0 bases and the J segment 0 bases; nucleotides outside the gene matches: 14. This CDR3 has 19 residues.

V gene TRBV7-2 combines with J gene TRBJ2-7, with TRBD1 matching over 9 bases. Germline V gene lookup returns CDR1 SGHTA and CDR2 FQGNSA. This CDR3 region has 15 residues. The V segment lost 4 bases and the J segment 2 bases; nucleotides outside the gene matches: 6. In nucleotides, the CDR3 is TGTGCCAGCAGCTCCGGACAGGGGTCGGCCTACGAGCAGTACTTC. Translating gives CASSSGQGSAYEQYF. Full variable domain (remainder filled in from reference TRBV7-2 and TRBJ2-7): GAGVSQSPSNKVTEKGKDVELRCDPISGHTALYWYRQSLGQGLEFLIYFQGNSAPDKSGLPSDRFSAERTGGSVSTLTIQRTQQEDSAVYLCASSSGQGSAYEQYFGPGTRLTVT.

The J gene is TRBJ2-2, the V gene TRBV11-2, with TRBD2 matching 7 bases. CDR3 size: 16 residues. J was trimmed by 3 bases and V by 0 bases; bases with no gene match: 4. CDR1 is SGHAT and CDR2 is FQNNGV in the germline V gene. The CDR3 nucleotides are TGTGCCAGCAGCTTAGATGAGGGGAGGGACACCGGGGAGCTGTTTTTT. It is translated as CASSLDEGRDTGELFF.

The chain joins TRBV15 to TRBJ2-7, with D tentatively TRBD1 (6 bases). V was clipped by 5 bases and J by 2 bases, with 28 bases between them. The CDR3 sequence is 19 residues long. The germline V gene has CDR1 LNHNV and CDR2 YYDKDF (reference sequence). DNA for the CDR3: TGTGCCACCAGCGGATCGAAAGTTTCGGGACATCTTACACCCTACGAGCAGTACTTC. Translated: CATSGSKVSGHLTPYEQYF.

This sequence joins TRBV30 and TRBJ2-7; D uncertain. Per germline, CDR1 GTSNPN and CDR2 SVGIG (reference sequence). The V and J ends lost 0 bases and 2 bases respectively, with 8 bases between them. The CDR3 is 13 amino acids. The CDR3, as DNA: TGTGCCTGGAGTGTACGTTGGCCCTACGAGCAGTACTTC. It translates to CAWSVRWPYEQYF.

This clone was detected once. The V and J genes are TRBV5-1 and TRBJ1-1; D remains unclear. The CDR3 is made up of 15 amino acids. V lost 3 bases and J lost 8, with 20 bases in between. In germline, CDR1 is SGHRS, CDR2 YFSETQ. CDR3 DNA: TGCGCCAGCAGCTACTATCTCTCAGGCGGAGCCGAAGCTTTCTTT. Amino acids: CASSYYLSGGAEAFF.

This clone has more than one count but fewer than ten. CDR3 loop: CASSYSSISLQNAFF. The CDR3 bases are TGTGCCAGCAGTTACTCATCAATTAGCCTACAGAATGCTTTCTTT. The chain has TRBV6-2 or TRBV6-3 and TRBJ1-1; D is unclear. Germline CDR1 is MNHEY and CDR2 is SVGEGT. The CDR3 is 15 residues long. Trimming took off 0 bases at V and 11 bases at J, with 19 bases between the two ends.

The chain joins TRBV28 to TRBJ2-7; TRBD1 agrees at 9 bases. CDR1 MDHEN and CDR2 SYDVKM come from the germline V gene. J lost 1 base, V lost 11 bases, and 12 bases had no gene match. CDR3 length: 15 residues. As DNA, the CDR3 is TGTGCCGCCTCAGGGGGACAGGGCTATTCCTACGAGCAGTACTTC. Translation: CAASGGQGYSYEQYF.

The J gene is TRBJ2-7, the V gene TRBV9, with TRBD1 matching 8 bases. The CDR3 totals 16 residues. The junction had 17 bases not matched to a gene; V was cut back by 3 bases and J by 9 bases. CDR1 and CDR2 (germline): SGDLS, YYNGEE. In DNA, the CDR3 is TGTGCCAGCAGCGCAGGGGGCCCCTCCTCCCTTACGGGGCAGTACTTC. Protein: CASSAGGPSSLTGQYF. Together with reference TRBV9 and TRBJ2-7, the CDR3 gives the full variable domain: DSGVTQTPKHLITATGQRVTLRCSPRSGDLSVYWYQQSLDQGLQFLIQYYNGEERAKGNILERFSAQQFPDLHSELNLSSLELGDSALYFCASSAGGPSSLTGQYFGPGTRLTVT.

The chain recombines TRBV5-1 with TRBJ2-5; D not resolved. This CDR3 region has 12 residues. Germline loops: CDR1 SGHRS, CDR2 YFSETQ. V was shortened by 5 bases and J by 2 bases, with 7 bases between the two germline ends. The CDR3 region has the DNA TGCGCCAGCAGTAGACAACAAGAGACCCAGTACTTC. Its protein product is CASSRQQETQYF.

The chain couples TRBV29-1 to TRBJ2-3; TRBD2 matches at 12 bases. This CDR3 is 15 amino acids long. The J segment lost 2 bases and the V segment lost 6 bases, leaving 6 bases of the junction unmatched. Germline V gene data show CDR1 as SQVTM and CDR2 as ANQGSEA. The CDR3 region is CSVRTSGAFTDTQYF. The CDR3, as DNA: TGCAGCGTCCGGACTAGCGGGGCATTCACAGATACGCAGTATTTT.

V and J are TRBV18 and TRBJ1-4; 7 bases are a match to TRBD1. CDR1 is KGHSH and CDR2 is LQKENI in the germline V gene. This CDR3 region has 13 residues. J was trimmed by 8 bases and V by 8 bases; bases with no gene match: 8. This CDR3 is CASGMGQPEKLFF. CDR3 DNA: TGTGCCAGCGGGATGGGACAGCCCGAAAAACTGTTTTTT.

The chain has TRBV19 and TRBJ2-1; D is unresolved. CDR1 is LNHDA and CDR2 is SQIVND in the germline V gene (reference sequence). The CDR3 contains 12 residues. Trimming stripped 5 bases from V and 10 bases from J, with 12 bases between. The CDR3 region is CASSPPGLEQFF. The CDR3 nucleotides read TGTGCCAGTAGTCCCCCCGGTTTAGAGCAGTTCTTC.

The chain recombines TRBV13 with TRBJ1-1, with TRBD1 as a possible D gene (5 bases). The CDR3 sequence is 14 residues long. Germline V lookup: CDR1 PRHDT, CDR2 FYEKMQ (reference sequence). Trimming stripped 4 bases from V and 4 bases from J, with 13 bases between. This CDR3 is CASSSGLLGTEAFF. The CDR3 coding sequence is TGTGCCAGCAGCTCGGGACTGTTGGGCACTGAAGCTTTCTTT. The full variable domain, with the rest looked up from reference TRBV13 and TRBJ1-1, is AAGVIQSPRHLIKEKRETATLKCYPIPRHDTVYWYQQGPGQDPQFLISFYEKMQSDKGSIPDRFSAQQFSDYHSELNMSSLELGDSALYFCASSSGLLGTEAFFGQGTRLTVV.

J is TRBJ2-6 and V is TRBV11-2; 8 nucleotides match TRBD2. CDR1 and CDR2 (germline): SGHAT, FQNNGV. The CDR3 spans 18 residues. Germline trimming cut 2 bases from V and 1 base from J; bases unmatched to any gene: 7. The CDR3, as DNA: TGTGCCAGCAGCTTACGGGGGGGTTGGGCTTCTGGGGCCAACGTCCTGACTTTC. Its translation is CASSLRGGWASGANVLTF.

The chain couples TRBV5-5 to TRBJ2-1; tentatively, D is TRBD1 or TRBD2 (6 bases each). V gave up 1 base and J gave up 1 base, with 12 bases separating them. Germline V lookup: CDR1 SGHKS, CDR2 YYEKEE (reference sequence). CDR3 length: 16 amino acids. Here the CDR3 reads CASSLTRGTSYNEQFF. CDR3 bases: TGTGCCAGCAGCTTGACTCGGGGGACATCCTACAATGAGCAGTTCTTC.

The chain recombines TRBV14 with TRBJ1-6, with TRBD1 as a possible D gene (6 bases). V lost 3 bases and J lost 7, with 10 bases in between. CDR1 and CDR2 from the germline V gene are SGHDN and FVKESK. The CDR3 has 14 amino acids. CDR3 in amino acids: CASSQGTSNSPLHF. The CDR3, as DNA: TGTGCCAGCAGCCAGGGGACATCGAATTCACCCCTCCACTTT. Using reference TRBV14 and TRBJ1-6 for the parts outside the CDR3, the full variable domain is EAGVTQFPSHSVIEKGQTVTLRCDPISGHDNLYWYRRVMGKEIKFLLHFVKESKQDESGMPNNRFLAERTGGTYSTLKVQPAELEDSGVYFCASSQGTSNSPLHFGNGTRLTVT.

The chain recombines TRBV5-4 with TRBJ2-7, with 10 nucleotides matching TRBD2. Germline CDR1 reads SGHNT; CDR2 reads YYREEE (reference sequence). The CDR3 has 15 residues. Trimming at V came to 0 bases and at J to 1 base, leaving 1 base not matched to a gene. For the CDR3, the DNA is TGTGCCAGCAGCTTGGCTAGCGGGGGTTCCTACGAGCAGTACTTC. This translates into CASSLASGGSYEQYF. Based on the CDR3 plus reference TRBV5-4 and TRBJ2-7, the full variable domain is ETGVTQSPTHLIKTRGQQVTLRCSSQSGHNTVSWYQQALGQGPQFIFQYYREEENGRGNFPPRFSGLQFPNYSSELNVNALELDDSALYLCASSLASGGSYEQYFGPGTRLTVT.

This clone was recorded once. The chain joins TRBV27 to TRBJ1-6; weak D call: TRBD1 (6 bases). Germline loops: CDR1 MNHEY, CDR2 SMNVEV (reference sequence). CDR3 length: 15 amino acids. The V and J ends lost 2 bases and 7 bases respectively, with 12 bases between them. The CDR3, as DNA: TGTGCCAGCAGTTTAGAGGGGGTGGGAAATTCACCCCTCCACTTT. Protein sequence: CASSLEGVGNSPLHF.

The J gene is TRBJ2-1, the V gene TRBV9, with 9 bases matching TRBD2. The CDR3 is 18 residues long. In germline, CDR1 is SGDLS, CDR2 YYNGEE. With V trimmed by 0 bases and J by 6 bases, 13 bases remained unmatched. This CDR3 reads CASSVGWGTSGYANEQFF. DNA for the CDR3: TGTGCCAGCAGCGTAGGTTGGGGAACTAGCGGGTATGCCAATGAGCAGTTCTTC.

The chain joins TRBV11-2 to TRBJ2-1; no firm D call. This CDR3 comprises 12 residues. CDR1 and CDR2 (germline): SGHAT, FQNNGV. Trimming left V 3 bases short and J 7 bases short, with 7 bases between. CDR3 amino acids: CASSLARNEQFF. For the CDR3, the DNA is TGTGCCAGCAGCTTGGCAAGGAATGAGCAGTTCTTC.

Turning to this clone: This sample also contains other DNA sequences that code for the same CDR3. The rearrangement uses TRBV7-9 and TRBJ1-1, with D uncertain. The V gene's germline CDR1 is SEHNR and CDR2 FQNEAQ (reference sequence). This CDR3 has 13 residues. V was trimmed by 3 bases and J by 1 base, leaving 6 bases between them. The CDR3 loop reads CASSFTANTEAFF. In DNA, the CDR3 is TGTGCCAGCAGCTTCACCGCGAACACTGAAGCTTTCTTT.

The V and J genes are TRBV18 and TRBJ1-6; D is uncertain. The length of the CDR3 is 15 residues. Trimming removed 2 bases from V and 6 bases from J, with 11 bases in between. The germline gives CDR1 KGHSH, CDR2 LQKENI. The CDR3 sequence is CASSPSQVLNSPLHF. The CDR3 DNA reads TGTGCCAGCTCACCAAGCCAGGTCCTTAATTCACCCCTCCACTTT.

This clone occurred once. The V and J genes are TRBV11-2 and TRBJ1-1, with 8 bases identical to TRBD1. The CDR3 runs 14 residues. The germline CDR1 and CDR2 sequences are SGHAT and FQNNGV. The junction had 1 base not matched to a gene; V was cut back by 3 bases and J by 1 base. DNA of the CDR3: TGTGCCAGCAGCTTGACAGGGGCGAACACTGAAGCTTTCTTT. Translation gives CASSLTGANTEAFF. Using reference TRBV11-2 and TRBJ1-1 for the parts outside the CDR3, the full variable domain is EAGVAQSPRYKIIEKRQSVAFWCNPISGHATLYWYQQILGQGPKLLIQFQNNGVVDDSQLPKDRFSAERLKGVDSTLKIQPAKLEDSAVYLCASSLTGANTEAFFGQGTRLTVV.

Remarks on this clone: Other DNA sequences in this sample translate to the same CDR3. The V and J genes are TRBV11-2 and TRBJ2-7; a possible D gene is TRBD1 (5 bases). Per germline, CDR1 SGHAT and CDR2 FQNNGV. This CDR3 has 12 amino acids. V gave up 2 bases and J gave up 4 bases, with 6 bases separating them. The CDR3 nucleotides read TGTGCCAGCAGCTTACAGGGTTACGAGCAGTACTTC. Protein product: CASSLQGYEQYF.

The chain uses TRBV5-6 and TRBJ2-5; perhaps TRBD1 as D (6 bases). Trimming cost V 3 bases and J 5 bases, with 11 bases left between them. In germline, CDR1 is SGHDT, CDR2 YYEEEE. This CDR3 contains 13 residues. As DNA, the CDR3 is TGTGCCAGCAGCTCAGGGGACGGGGAGACCCAGTACTTC. Protein: CASSSGDGETQYF.